This entry lists 27 T cell receptor beta chains sequenced from one sample in a study of blood T cell repertoires in COVID-19. Sequencing used immunoSEQ multiplex PCR; TCRdb keeps in-frame clones, though not all of them. The sample consists of about 110,000 clones, around 76% of them appearing once. The material sequenced was peripheral blood. These receptors were collected from a woman over 75 with acute or convalescent COVID-19.

In nucleotides, the CDR3 is TGTGCCAGCAGCGTCGAAAGCCACCAAGAGACCCAGTACTTC. Translated: CASSVESHQETQYF. The rearrangement uses TRBV9 and TRBJ2-5, with D unclear. The V and J ends lost 2 bases and 0 bases respectively, with 8 bases between them. CDR3 size: 14 residues. The germline gives CDR1 SGDLS, CDR2 YYNGEE. The whole variable domain, remainder taken from reference TRBV9 and TRBJ2-5, is DSGVTQTPKHLITATGQRVTLRCSPRSGDLSVYWYQQSLDQGLQFLIQYYNGEERAKGNILERFSAQQFPDLHSELNLSSLELGDSALYFCASSVESHQETQYFGPGTRLLVL.

The chain uses TRBV5-1 and TRBJ2-5, with TRBD2 matching over 8 bases. The germline V gene encodes CDR1 SGHRS and CDR2 YFSETQ. V dropped 0 bases and J dropped 3; count of bases not matched to a gene: 1. CDR3 length equals 14 residues. CDR3 in DNA: TGCGCCAGCAGCTTGGAACTAGCGGAAGAGACCCAGTACTTC. Protein product: CASSLELAEETQYF.

This chain links TRBV6-2 or TRBV6-3 with TRBJ1-1; D is unresolved. V shed 0 bases and J shed 1 base, with 3 bases lying between them. The CDR3 runs to 13 residues. Per the germline V gene, CDR1 is MNHEY and CDR2 is SVGEGT. CDR3 amino acids: CASSYSRNTEAFF. CDR3 nucleotide sequence: TGTGCCAGCAGTTACTCCCGGAACACTGAAGCTTTCTTT.

Points on this clone: One end of the junction fails to match germline, which may point to a read error. The CDR3 sequence is CASTPGLAGTDTQYF. CDR3 nucleotides: TGTGCCAGCACACCCGGACTAGCGGGCACAGATACGCAGTATTTT. This chain links TRBV18 with TRBJ2-3; TRBD2 matches 10 bases. CDR3 length equals 15 residues. From germline, CDR1 is KGHSH and CDR2 LQKENI.

This clone was seen just once. CDR3 nucleotides: TGCGCCAGCAGCCTTCGGCTGACTAGCGGGGTGAACACCGGGGAGCTGTTTTTT. Amino acids: CASSLRLTSGVNTGELFF. The rearrangement links TRBV4-1 to TRBJ2-2, with 11 bases aligning to TRBD2. CDR1 MGHRA and CDR2 YSYEKL come from the germline V gene. This CDR3 has 18 amino acids. Trimming cost V 4 bases and J 1 base; bases outside gene matches: 8.

CDR3 sequence (DNA): TGTGCCAGCAGTTTGACTGGCGACGGATCACCCCTCCACTTT. This gives the protein CASSLTGDGSPLHF. This chain joins TRBV6-6 and TRBJ1-6; D gene ambiguous. The CDR3 sequence is 14 residues long. Germline CDR1 and CDR2: MNHNY and SVGAGI (reference sequence). With 4 bases removed from V and 10 bases from J, the gap between germline ends came to 14 bases.

The chain recombines TRBV29-1 with TRBJ1-6; no clear D. The V and J ends lost 6 bases and 7 bases respectively, with 10 bases between them. Germline V gene data show CDR1 as SQVTM and CDR2 as ANQGSEA. CDR3 size: 12 residues. The CDR3 loop is CSVGEQNSPLHF. In DNA form, the CDR3 reads TGCAGCGTGGGAGAACAGAATTCACCCCTCCACTTT.

The V call is TRBV5-6, the J call TRBJ2-7; weak D call: TRBD2 (6 bases). Trimming pared 4 bases from V and 0 bases from J, leaving 8 bases between. The V gene's germline CDR1 is SGHDT and CDR2 YYEEEE. This CDR3 spans 13 amino acids. CDR3 amino acids: CASSIAVSYEQYF. In nucleotides, the CDR3 is TGTGCCAGCAGCATAGCGGTCTCCTACGAGCAGTACTTC.

The chain combines TRBV10-2 with TRBJ1-2; D ambiguous. V shed 6 bases and J shed 6 bases, with 8 bases lying between them. This CDR3 has 11 residues. Per the germline V gene, CDR1 is WSHSY and CDR2 is SAAADI. DNA of the CDR3: TGCGCCAGCAGCGACGGGGATGGCTACACCTTC. Its translation is CASSDGDGYTF.

The genes are TRBV19 and TRBJ1-5; D is undetermined. Germline assignment: CDR1 LNHDA and CDR2 SQIVND (reference sequence). This CDR3 is built from 15 residues. V was cut by 5 bases and J by 2 bases, with 13 bases left in between. CDR3 bases: TGTGCCAGTAGTGGGAGCAGTATGGGCAATCAGCCCCAGCATTTT. Encoded protein: CASSGSSMGNQPQHF.

This clone was seen just once. V and J are TRBV9 and TRBJ2-7; the D gene is possibly TRBD2 (6 bases). There are 15 residues in the CDR3. Trimming took off 2 bases at V and 2 bases at J, with 14 bases between the two ends. CDR1 is SGDLS and CDR2 is YYNGEE in the germline V gene. The CDR3 is CASSVSPGGTYEQYF. CDR3 coding DNA: TGTGCCAGCAGCGTGAGCCCCGGAGGGACCTACGAGCAGTACTTC.

This chain connects TRBV10-3 to TRBJ1-2, with D maybe TRBD1 (6 bases). The CDR3 sequence is 13 residues long. Germline loops: CDR1 ENHRY, CDR2 SYGVKD. V lost 3 bases, J lost 7 bases, and 12 bases lay in between. The CDR3 sequence: CAISDGDIGGYTF. The CDR3 DNA reads TGTGCCATCAGTGACGGGGACATCGGTGGCTACACCTTC.

The CDR3 reads CAWREGGARSPLHF. In DNA form, the CDR3 reads TGTGCCTGGAGAGAGGGAGGGGCGAGATCACCCCTCCACTTT. The chain couples TRBV30 to TRBJ1-6, with D possibly matching TRBD1 (5 bases). Between the trimmed V and J ends, which lost 3 bases and 10 bases, there was a span of 16 bases. Germline CDR1 GTSNPN, CDR2 SVGIG (reference sequence). This CDR3 contains 14 residues. The variable domain in full, completed from reference TRBV30 and TRBJ1-6, reads SQTIHQWPATLVQPVGSPLSLECTVEGTSNPNLYWYRQAAGRGLQLLFYSVGIGQISSEVPQNLSASRPQDRQFILSSKKLLLSDSGFYLCAWREGGARSPLHFGNGTRLTVT.

This clone was counted between two and nine times. The V call is TRBV9, the J call TRBJ1-4, with 7 bases fitting TRBD1. The CDR3 is made up of 15 amino acids. CDR1 is SGDLS, CDR2 YYNGEE, per germline. V trimming: 3 bases; J trimming: 0 bases; junction bases outside the gene matches: 2. The CDR3 here is CASSGGQATNEKLFF. The CDR3 DNA follows: TGTGCCAGCAGCGGAGGACAGGCAACTAATGAAAAACTGTTTTTT.

The genes are TRBV7-9 and TRBJ2-7, with a weak D call TRBD1 (6 bases). This CDR3 has 13 residues. Germline V CDR1 and CDR2: SEHNR, FQNEAQ (reference sequence). V lost 3 bases and J 4 bases, leaving 10 bases between the germline ends. For the CDR3, the DNA is TGTGCCAGCAGCTTTATAACAGGGTACGAGCAGTACTTC. Its translation is CASSFITGYEQYF.

This clone has a single count. V usage is TRBV20-1 and J usage is TRBJ1-2; D may be TRBD1 (5 bases). This CDR3 region has 13 residues. CDR1 and CDR2 from the germline V gene are DFQATT and SNEGSKA (reference sequence). V was clipped by 3 bases and J by 7 bases, with 15 bases between them. CDR3 sequence: CSASEGNGAGYTF. The CDR3 nucleotides read TGCAGTGCTAGTGAGGGGAATGGGGCTGGCTACACCTTC.

On this clone itself: One end of the junction varies from germline; a read error may be responsible. The V gene is TRBV7-7, the J gene TRBJ2-5; 10 nucleotides align to TRBD1. Germline V gene lookup returns CDR1 SSHAT and CDR2 FNYEAQ (reference sequence). CDR3 length equals 15 residues. Here the CDR3 reads CASSLWGTGEETQYF. DNA for the CDR3: TGTGCTAGCAGCTTATGGGGGACAGGGGAAGAGACCCAGTACTTC.

This sequence joins TRBV5-4 and TRBJ2-7, with 9 bases aligning to TRBD2. The V segment lost 0 bases and the J segment 7 bases; nucleotides outside the gene matches: 8. Germline V lookup: CDR1 SGHNT, CDR2 YYREEE (reference sequence). The CDR3 covers 15 residues. The CDR3 here is CASSLVGGGVGEQYF. CDR3 DNA: TGTGCCAGCAGCTTGGTTGGCGGGGGGGTCGGTGAGCAGTACTTC.

V and J are TRBV7-2 and TRBJ1-2, with TRBD1 matching over 10 bases. Per the germline V gene, CDR1 is SGHTA and CDR2 is FQGNSA. This CDR3 contains 16 residues. J gave up 7 bases and V 2 bases, and 10 bases lay outside the gene matches. Here the CDR3 reads CASSLIESGTGAGYTF. In DNA, the CDR3 is TGTGCCAGCAGCTTAATCGAGTCCGGGACAGGGGCTGGCTACACCTTC. Using reference TRBV7-2 and TRBJ1-2 for the parts outside the CDR3, the full variable domain is GAGVSQSPSNKVTEKGKDVELRCDPISGHTALYWYRQSLGQGLEFLIYFQGNSAPDKSGLPSDRFSAERTGGSVSTLTIQRTQQEDSAVYLCASSLIESGTGAGYTFGSGTRLTVV.

The chain has TRBV9 and TRBJ1-3; D may be TRBD1 (5 bases). The V gene lost 1 base and the J gene lost 4 bases, with 9 bases spanning the gap. The germline V gene has CDR1 SGDLS and CDR2 YYNGEE. The CDR3 is made up of 14 amino acids. CDR3 nucleotides: TGTGCCAGCAGCGTAAAGACAGTGGGAAACACCATATATTTT. This codes for CASSVKTVGNTIYF. Filled out from reference TRBV9 and TRBJ1-3, the complete variable domain reads DSGVTQTPKHLITATGQRVTLRCSPRSGDLSVYWYQQSLDQGLQFLIQYYNGEERAKGNILERFSAQQFPDLHSELNLSSLELGDSALYFCASSVKTVGNTIYFGEGSWLTVV.

The chain recombines TRBV7-9 with TRBJ1-3; D not certain. CDR1 and CDR2 from the germline V gene are SEHNR and FQNEAQ (reference sequence). This CDR3 has 17 amino acids. The V end was cut by 5 bases, the J end by 0 bases, with 17 bases between. The CDR3 sequence: CASSLMSGGNSGNTIYF. CDR3 in DNA: TGTGCCAGCAGCCTTATGTCGGGAGGGAACTCTGGAAACACCATATATTTT.

The chain couples TRBV4-2 to TRBJ2-3, with 8 positions matching TRBD2. This CDR3 is 19 amino acids long. J was trimmed by 7 bases and V by 1 base; bases with no gene match: 19. CDR1 and CDR2 from the germline V gene are LGHNA and YNFKEQ. In nucleotides, the CDR3 is TGTGCCAGCAGCCAAGGATCCCGGTGGGGACGGGGGGGCCCGAATACGCAGTATTTT. Encoded protein: CASSQGSRWGRGGPNTQYF.

V gene TRBV19 combines with J gene TRBJ1-2; D is unclear. CDR3 length equals 14 residues. V lost 5 bases, J lost 6 bases, and 16 bases lay in between. Germline CDR1 reads LNHDA; CDR2 reads SQIVND (reference sequence). CDR3 nucleotides: TGTGCCAGTAGTTCGCCGGGTTTAAGAGATGGCTACACCTTC. This sequence encodes CASSSPGLRDGYTF.

The V gene is TRBV25-1, the J gene TRBJ2-3, with 8 bases identical to TRBD1. Trimming took 6 bases from V and 2 from J; bases not matched to a gene: 4. The CDR3 runs 14 residues. Germline V CDR1 and CDR2: MGHDK, SYGVNS. The CDR3: CASRRTGYTDTQYF. The DNA of the CDR3 is TGTGCCAGCAGACGGACAGGGTACACAGATACGCAGTATTTT.

V and J are TRBV6-6 and TRBJ1-1; no reliable D call. The V gene's germline CDR1 is MNHNY and CDR2 SVGAGI (reference sequence). V gave up 0 bases and J gave up 4 bases, with 12 bases separating them. The CDR3 has 15 residues. The CDR3 nucleotides read TGTGCCAGCAGTTACTCCGGGGTAATCAGCACTGAAGCTTTCTTT. It encodes CASSYSGVISTEAFF.

There are a few counts of this clone. This chain links TRBV7-2 with TRBJ1-6, with unresolved D. This CDR3 has 15 residues. From germline, CDR1 is SGHTA and CDR2 FQGNSA. V lost 0 bases and J lost 7, with 10 bases in between. The CDR3 DNA follows: TGTGCCAGCAGCTTAGCGGGCCAGCTAAATTCACCCCTCCACTTT. It specifies CASSLAGQLNSPLHF. Full variable domain (outside the CDR3, taken from reference TRBV7-2 and TRBJ1-6): GAGVSQSPSNKVTEKGKDVELRCDPISGHTALYWYRQSLGQGLEFLIYFQGNSAPDKSGLPSDRFSAERTGGSVSTLTIQRTQQEDSAVYLCASSLAGQLNSPLHFGNGTRLTVT.

The V and J genes are TRBV11-3 and TRBJ2-3; perhaps TRBD1 as D (6 bases). The CDR3 runs 15 residues. Per germline, CDR1 SGHNT and CDR2 YENEEA. V was clipped by 1 base and J by 4 bases, with 12 bases between them. CDR3 protein: CASSLVTGPPDTQYF. For the CDR3, the DNA is TGTGCCAGCAGCTTAGTGACAGGACCCCCAGATACGCAGTATTTT.